These T cell receptor beta chains were read from a single sample in a study of cytomegalovirus exposure and HLA in healthy donors. Profiled with immunoSEQ multiplex PCR; TCRdb holds only in-frame clones, not every one. Among under 150,000 clones listed, just under 80% were seen once. Sequences were obtained from PBMCs. The receptors come from a woman aged 40-49 years in good health and CMV-seronegative. Both conserved end residues are part of each CDR3. The D gene is left open where the match is weak. Rows may omit the clone size; those that give it use once, few, many or a size class.

>TRBD2|few|16|TRBV15|TRBJ2-7
CATSRGGLAGAYEQYF
TGTGCCACCAGCAGAGGGGGACTAGCGGGGGCCTACGAGCAGTACTTC
>TRBD1|NA|15|TRBV28|TRBJ1-2
CASSLGPGTGEWYTF
TGTGCCAGCAGCTTAGGCCCCGGGACAGGGGAATGGTACACCTTC
>NA|NA|12|TRBV6-1|TRBJ2-7
CASSEPSYEQYF
TGTGCCAGCAGTGAACCCTCCTACGAGCAGTACTTC
>TRBD1|NA|15|TRBV19|TRBJ1-1
CASRGQGASRTEAFF
TGTGCCAGTAGGGGACAGGGGGCAAGTCGAACTGAAGCTTTCTTT
>NA|NA|13|TRBV5-6|TRBJ2-7
CASSTDRSYEQYF
TGTGCCAGCAGCACGGACAGATCCTACGAGCAGTACTTC
>NA|few|15|TRBV19|TRBJ2-7
CASSTSQGGAYEQYF
TGTGCCAGTAGTACTTCTCAGGGGGGAGCCTACGAGCAGTACTTC
>NA|NA|13|TRBV18|TRBJ2-3
CASSPDSTDTQYF
TGTGCCAGCTCACCCGACTCAACAGATACGCAGTATTTT
>NA|NA|12|TRBV2|TRBJ1-1
CASTSGDTEAFF
TGTGCCAGTACTTCAGGGGATACTGAAGCTTTCTTT
>NA|NA|17|TRBV28|TRBJ2-7
CASSDPRGRAGEDEQYF
TGTGCCAGCAGTGACCCCAGGGGGCGGGCGGGGGAGGACGAGCAGTACTTC
>NA|NA|13|TRBV19|TRBJ2-1
CASRPELASEQFF
TGTGCCAGTAGACCAGAGCTAGCGAGTGAGCAGTTCTTC
>NA|NA|15|TRBV6-6|TRBJ2-7
CASSYTSTGAYEQYF
TGTGCCAGCAGTTACACGAGCACAGGAGCCTACGAGCAGTACTTC
>NA|NA|13|TRBV6-5|TRBJ2-1
CASSPGTYNEQFF
TGTGCCAGCTCGCCGGGAACCTACAATGAGCAGTTCTTC
>TRBD1|NA|19|TRBV5-1|TRBJ2-6
CASSSDPGQEFSGANGLTF
TGCGCCAGCAGCTCCGATCCGGGACAGGAATTCTCTGGGGCCAACGGCCTGACTTTC
>TRBD1|NA|16|TRBV4-2|TRBJ2-5
CASSQGDGTGWETQYF
TGTGCCAGCAGCCAAGGTGATGGGACAGGGTGGGAGACCCAGTACTTC
>TRBD2|NA|18|TRBV5-8|TRBJ2-3
CASSPPRASGEHTDTQYF
TGTGCCAGCAGTCCCCCTAGGGCTAGCGGGGAGCACACAGATACGCAGTATTTT
>NA|NA|11|TRBV20-1|TRBJ1-5
CSAGQNQPQHF
TGCAGTGCGGGACAAAATCAGCCCCAGCATTTT
>NA|NA|13|TRBV18|TRBJ2-7
CASSPGQVYEQYF
TGTGCCAGCTCACCAGGACAAGTCTACGAGCAGTACTTC
>NA|NA|14|TRBV5-1|TRBJ2-4
CASRWAGGRNIQYF
TGCGCCAGCCGCTGGGCCGGGGGACGGAACATTCAGTACTTC
>TRBD1|NA|15|TRBV28|TRBJ1-5
CASSPGTASREPQHF
TGTGCCAGCAGTCCAGGGACAGCGTCTCGGGAGCCCCAGCATTTT
>TRBD2|NA|14|TRBV19|TRBJ2-1
CASTPSGIIDEQFF
TGTGCCAGTACCCCGAGCGGGATTATTGATGAGCAGTTCTTC
>TRBD2|once|16|TRBV27|TRBJ2-2
CASSFRLAGGPWELFF
TGTGCCAGCAGTTTCAGACTAGCGGGAGGGCCGTGGGAGCTGTTTTTT
>NA|NA|14|TRBV19|TRBJ1-1
CASSSGGGSIEAFF
TGTGCCAGTAGTTCCGGCGGGGGTTCGATTGAAGCTTTCTTT
>NA|NA|13|TRBV15|TRBJ2-7
CATSRDQGYEQYF
TGTGCCACCAGCAGAGATCAGGGATACGAGCAGTACTTC
>NA|NA|14|TRBV27|TRBJ1-1
CASSLGQGMTEAFF
TGTGCCAGCAGTTTGGGGCAGGGGATGACTGAAGCTTTCTTT
>NA|NA|13|TRBV12-5|TRBJ1-1
CASGFESNTEAFF
TGTGCTAGTGGTTTTGAGTCGAACACTGAAGCTTTCTTT
>NA|NA|14|TRBV28|TRBJ1-1
CASSLILSQTEAFF
TGTGCCAGCAGTTTAATTCTTAGTCAAACTGAAGCTTTCTTT
>TRBD1|NA|15|TRBV7-2|TRBJ1-2
CASSPLTGLGYGYTF
TGTGCCAGCAGCCCTTTGACAGGGTTGGGCTATGGCTACACCTTC
>NA|NA|15|TRBV10-2|TRBJ2-5
CASIPGGTYSETQYF
TGCGCCAGCATCCCCGGGGGGACATACTCAGAGACCCAGTACTTC
>NA|NA|13|TRBV9|TRBJ1-4
CASSEREQGGLFF
TGTGCCAGCAGCGAACGAGAACAGGGCGGACTGTTTTTT
>NA|NA|16|TRBV7-6|TRBJ1-4
CASSLGGGRTDEKLFF
TGTGCCAGCAGCTTAGGGGGAGGGCGGACAGATGAAAAACTGTTTTTT
>TRBD1|NA|13|TRBV28|TRBJ2-5
CASREGQEETQYF
TGTGCCAGCAGAGAGGGACAGGAAGAGACCCAGTACTTC
>NA|NA|14|TRBV27|TRBJ2-2
CASRQGVGTGELFF
TGTGCCAGCAGACAGGGTGTGGGCACCGGGGAGCTGTTTTTT
>NA|NA|17|TRBV21-1|TRBJ2-3
CASSILGQVGGTDTQYF
TGTGCCAGCAGCATCCTTGGACAGGTCGGGGGCACAGATACGCAGTATTTT
>NA|NA|17|TRBV19|TRBJ2-3
CASSRRGGRSDGNTQYF
TGTGCCAGTAGTAGGAGGGGGGGGCGCTCGGACGGGAATACGCAGTATTTT
>NA|NA|12|TRBV7-9|TRBJ1-5
CASSLAGQPQHF
TGTGCCAGCAGCTTAGCCGGTCAGCCCCAGCATTTT
>TRBD1|NA|14|TRBV2|TRBJ1-6
CASSDRQGRSPLHF
TGTGCCAGCAGTGATAGACAGGGAAGATCACCCCTCCACTTT
>NA|NA|14|TRBV29-1|TRBJ1-2
CSVPKVEGADGYTF
TGCAGCGTCCCGAAAGTGGAGGGTGCGGATGGCTACACCTTC
>TRBD1|NA|12|TRBV9|TRBJ1-2
CASSVTGRGYTF
TGTGCCAGCAGCGTGACAGGGCGAGGCTACACCTTC
>TRBD1|NA|16|TRBV19|TRBJ2-1
CASSSRTGGSYNEQFF
TGTGCCAGTAGTTCCCGGACAGGGGGGTCCTACAATGAGCAGTTCTTC
>TRBD2|NA|15|TRBV6-1|TRBJ2-1
CASRATSGVLNEQFF
TGTGCCAGCAGGGCCACTAGCGGGGTCCTAAATGAGCAGTTCTTC
>NA|few|11|TRBV30|TRBJ2-1
CAWRSYNEQFF
TGTGCCTGGAGGAGTTACAATGAGCAGTTCTTC
>NA|NA|15|TRBV5-8|TRBJ2-7
CASSVIASRSYEQYF
TGTGCCAGCAGCGTAATAGCGTCCCGCAGCTACGAGCAGTACTTC
>NA|NA|11|TRBV29-1|TRBJ2-7
CSGQEAYEQYF
TGCAGCGGACAGGAGGCCTACGAGCAGTACTTC
>TRBD2|NA|18|TRBV28|TRBJ2-5
CASSLLGVAGGVSKEQYF
TGTGCCAGCAGTTTATTAGGGGTAGCGGGAGGAGTTTCGAAGGAGCAGTACTTC
>NA|NA|15|TRBV6-5|TRBJ1-1
CASSYSNILNTEAFF
TGTGCCAGCAGTTACTCCAACATCTTGAACACTGAAGCTTTCTTT
>NA|NA|13|TRBV18|TRBJ1-2
CASSPDKDYGYTF
TGTGCCAGCTCACCAGACAAGGACTATGGCTACACCTTC
>TRBD1|few|16|TRBV7-6|TRBJ1-6
CASSLATQGNNSPLHF
TGTGCCAGCAGCTTAGCCACACAGGGGAACAATTCACCCCTCCACTTT
>NA|once|14|TRBV6-6|TRBJ2-3
CASSYLSGTDTQYF
TGTGCCAGCAGTTACCTGTCGGGGACAGATACGCAGTATTTT
>NA|NA|16|TRBV4-1|TRBJ1-6
CASSQEGGGDNSPLHF
TGCGCCAGCAGCCAAGAGGGAGGAGGGGATAATTCACCCCTCCACTTT
>TRBD2|once|15|TRBV27|TRBJ2-1
CASSLYPGGPNEQFF
TGTGCCAGCAGTTTATACCCGGGGGGGCCCAATGAGCAGTTCTTC
>TRBD2|few|14|TRBV14|TRBJ2-7
CASSERGGYYEQYF
TGTGCCAGCAGCGAGCGGGGGGGGTACTACGAGCAGTACTTC
>TRBD1|NA|15|TRBV7-9|TRBJ2-2
CASSLRTGDAGELFF
TGTGCCAGCAGCTTAAGGACAGGGGATGCCGGGGAGCTGTTTTTT
>NA|NA|16|TRBV6-6|TRBJ1-3
CASSYSLGRVGNTIYF
TGTGCCAGCAGTTACTCCCTAGGGAGGGTTGGAAACACCATATATTTT
>NA|NA|16|TRBV6-6|TRBJ1-4
CASSYSISATNEKLFF
TGTGCCAGCAGTTACTCGATCTCAGCAACTAATGAAAAACTGTTTTTT
>TRBD1|NA|15|TRBV5-4|TRBJ2-7
CASRADRAGTYEQYF
TGTGCCAGCAGAGCTGACAGGGCGGGTACCTACGAGCAGTACTTC
>NA|NA|15|TRBV5-4|TRBJ1-2
CASSLFSDAVYGYTF
TGTGCCAGCAGCTTGTTTTCAGACGCGGTCTATGGCTACACCTTC
>NA|NA|15|TRBV9|TRBJ1-3
CASSGADVSGNTIYF
TGTGCCAGCAGCGGGGCAGATGTCTCTGGAAACACCATATATTTT
>TRBD1|NA|17|TRBV19|TRBJ2-2
CASSLPTGGEWIGELFF
TGTGCCAGTAGTCTCCCGACAGGGGGCGAGTGGATCGGGGAGCTGTTTTTT
>NA|NA|11|TRBV19|TRBJ2-5
CASSYQETQYF
TGTGCCAGCTCCTACCAAGAGACCCAGTACTTC
>NA|NA|13|TRBV28|TRBJ2-7
CASSLKSYYEQYF
TGTGCCAGCAGTTTAAAGTCCTATTACGAGCAGTACTTC